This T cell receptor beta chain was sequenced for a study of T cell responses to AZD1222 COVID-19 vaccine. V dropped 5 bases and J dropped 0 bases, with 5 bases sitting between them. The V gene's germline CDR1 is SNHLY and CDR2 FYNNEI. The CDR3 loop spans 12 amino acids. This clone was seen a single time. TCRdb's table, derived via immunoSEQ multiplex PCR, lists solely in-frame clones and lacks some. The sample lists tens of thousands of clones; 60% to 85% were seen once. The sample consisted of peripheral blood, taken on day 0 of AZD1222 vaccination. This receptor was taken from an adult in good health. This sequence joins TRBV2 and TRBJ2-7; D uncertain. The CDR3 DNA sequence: TGTGCCAGCAGTTCCACCTCCTACGAGCAGTACTTC. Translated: CASSSTSYEQYF.